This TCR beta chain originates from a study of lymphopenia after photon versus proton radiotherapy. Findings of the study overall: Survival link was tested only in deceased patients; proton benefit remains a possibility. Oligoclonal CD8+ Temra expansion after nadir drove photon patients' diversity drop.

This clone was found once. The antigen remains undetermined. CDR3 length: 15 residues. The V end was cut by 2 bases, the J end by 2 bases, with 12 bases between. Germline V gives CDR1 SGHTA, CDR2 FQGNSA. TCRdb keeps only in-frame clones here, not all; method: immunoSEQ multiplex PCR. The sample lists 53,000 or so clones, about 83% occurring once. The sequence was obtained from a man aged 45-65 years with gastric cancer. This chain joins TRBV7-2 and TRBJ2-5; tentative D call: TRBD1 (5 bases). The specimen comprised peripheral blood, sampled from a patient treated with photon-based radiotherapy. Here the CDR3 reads CASSLRGRPQETQYF. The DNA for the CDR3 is TGTGCCAGCAGCTTAAGGGGCAGGCCTCAAGAGACCCAGTACTTC.